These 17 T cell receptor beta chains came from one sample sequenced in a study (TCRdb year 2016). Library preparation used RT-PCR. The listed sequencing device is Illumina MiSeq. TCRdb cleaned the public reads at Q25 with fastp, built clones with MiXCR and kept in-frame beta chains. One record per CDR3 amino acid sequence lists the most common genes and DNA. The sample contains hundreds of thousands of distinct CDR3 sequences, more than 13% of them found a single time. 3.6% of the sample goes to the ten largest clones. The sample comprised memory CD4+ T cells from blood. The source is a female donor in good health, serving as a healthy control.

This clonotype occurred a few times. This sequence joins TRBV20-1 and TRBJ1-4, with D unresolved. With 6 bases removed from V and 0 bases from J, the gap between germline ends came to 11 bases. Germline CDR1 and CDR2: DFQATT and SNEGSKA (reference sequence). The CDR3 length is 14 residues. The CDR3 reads CSAFDPATNEKLFF. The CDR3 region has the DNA TGCAGTGCGTTTGACCCCGCAACTAATGAAAAACTGTTTTTT.

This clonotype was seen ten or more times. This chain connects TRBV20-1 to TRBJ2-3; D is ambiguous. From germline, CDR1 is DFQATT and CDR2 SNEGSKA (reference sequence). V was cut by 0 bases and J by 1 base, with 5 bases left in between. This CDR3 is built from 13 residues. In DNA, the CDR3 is TGCAGTGCTAGAGATCCCCGCACAGATACGCAGTATTTT. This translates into CSARDPRTDTQYF.

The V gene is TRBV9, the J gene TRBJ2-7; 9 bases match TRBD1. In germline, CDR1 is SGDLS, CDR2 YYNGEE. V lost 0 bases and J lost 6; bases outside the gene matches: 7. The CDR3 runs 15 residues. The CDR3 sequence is CASSVDHADRGEQYF. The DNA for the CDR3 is TGTGCCAGCAGCGTAGACCACGCGGACAGGGGCGAGCAGTACTTC.

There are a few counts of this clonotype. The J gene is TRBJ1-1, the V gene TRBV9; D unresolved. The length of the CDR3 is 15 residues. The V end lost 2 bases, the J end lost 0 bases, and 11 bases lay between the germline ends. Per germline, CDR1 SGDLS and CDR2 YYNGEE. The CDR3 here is CASSVAPGMNTEAFF. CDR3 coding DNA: TGTGCCAGCAGCGTGGCACCCGGGATGAACACTGAAGCTTTCTTT.

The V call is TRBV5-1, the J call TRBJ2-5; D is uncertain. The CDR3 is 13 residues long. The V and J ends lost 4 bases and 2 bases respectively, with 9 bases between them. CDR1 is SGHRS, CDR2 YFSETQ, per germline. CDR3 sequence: CASSRLDQETQYF. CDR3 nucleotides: TGCGCCAGCAGCCGACTGGATCAAGAGACCCAGTACTTC.

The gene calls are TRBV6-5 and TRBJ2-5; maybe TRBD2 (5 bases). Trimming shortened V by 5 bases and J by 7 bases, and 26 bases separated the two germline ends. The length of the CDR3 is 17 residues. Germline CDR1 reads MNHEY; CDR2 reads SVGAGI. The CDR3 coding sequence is TGTGCCAGCAGTACCGGCCCCCGATTCGGGGTAAGAGGGACCCAGTACTTC. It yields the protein CASSTGPRFGVRGTQYF.

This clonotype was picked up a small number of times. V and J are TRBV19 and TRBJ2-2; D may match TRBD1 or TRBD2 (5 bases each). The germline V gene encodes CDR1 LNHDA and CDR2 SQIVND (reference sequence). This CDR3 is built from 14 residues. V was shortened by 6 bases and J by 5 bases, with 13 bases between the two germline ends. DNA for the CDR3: TGTGCCAGTAGGCGTACTAGGGGTACCGGGGAGCTGTTTTTT. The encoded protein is CASRRTRGTGELFF.

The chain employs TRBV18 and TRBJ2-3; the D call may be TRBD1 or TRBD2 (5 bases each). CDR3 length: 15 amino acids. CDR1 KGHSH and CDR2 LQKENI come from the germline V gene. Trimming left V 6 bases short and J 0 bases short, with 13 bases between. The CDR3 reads CASSPGRQSTDTQYF. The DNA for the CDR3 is TGTGCCAGCTCGCCGGGACGCCAAAGCACAGATACGCAGTATTTT.

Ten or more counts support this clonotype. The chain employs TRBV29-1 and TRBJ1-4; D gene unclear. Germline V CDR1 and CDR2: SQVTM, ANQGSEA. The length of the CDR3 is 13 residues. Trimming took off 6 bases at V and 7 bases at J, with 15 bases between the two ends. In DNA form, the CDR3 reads TGCAGCGTCGTCGACCCCCCAAGTGAAAAACTGTTTTTT. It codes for CSVVDPPSEKLFF.

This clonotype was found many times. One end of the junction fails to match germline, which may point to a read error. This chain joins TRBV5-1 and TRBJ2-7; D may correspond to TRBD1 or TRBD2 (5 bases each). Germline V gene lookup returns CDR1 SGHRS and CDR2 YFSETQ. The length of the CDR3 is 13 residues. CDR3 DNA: TGTGCCAGCAGCTTAAGAGGGGCCTACGAGCAGTACTTC. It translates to CASSLRGAYEQYF.

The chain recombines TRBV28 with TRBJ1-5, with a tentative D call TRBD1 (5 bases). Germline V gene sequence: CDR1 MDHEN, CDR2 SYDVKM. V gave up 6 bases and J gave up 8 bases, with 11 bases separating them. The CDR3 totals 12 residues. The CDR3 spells CASRTESKPQHF. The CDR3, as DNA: TGTGCCAGCAGGACAGAGAGCAAGCCCCAGCATTTT.

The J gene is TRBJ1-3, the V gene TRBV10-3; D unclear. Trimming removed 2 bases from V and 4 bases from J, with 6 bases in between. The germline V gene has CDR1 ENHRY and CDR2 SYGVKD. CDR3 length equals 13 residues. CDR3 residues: CAISEGPGNTIYF. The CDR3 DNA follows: TGTGCCATCAGTGAGGGTCCCGGAAACACCATATATTTT.

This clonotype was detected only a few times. The CDR3 DNA is TGTGCCAGCAGGAACCCAGCGGGACAGGGGTCCTACAATGAGCAGTTCTTC. This sequence encodes CASRNPAGQGSYNEQFF. V gene TRBV6-1 combines with J gene TRBJ2-1; 10 nucleotides line up with TRBD1. This CDR3 is built from 17 residues. Trimming took 6 bases from V and 1 from J; bases not matched to a gene: 9. Germline assignment: CDR1 MNHNS and CDR2 SASEGT.

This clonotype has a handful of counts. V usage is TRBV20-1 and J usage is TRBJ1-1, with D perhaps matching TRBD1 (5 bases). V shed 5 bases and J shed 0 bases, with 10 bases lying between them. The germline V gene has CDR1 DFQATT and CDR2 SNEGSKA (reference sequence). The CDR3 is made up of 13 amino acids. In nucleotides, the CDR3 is TGCAGTGCTGCAGGGCCTATGAACACTGAAGCTTTCTTT. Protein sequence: CSAAGPMNTEAFF.

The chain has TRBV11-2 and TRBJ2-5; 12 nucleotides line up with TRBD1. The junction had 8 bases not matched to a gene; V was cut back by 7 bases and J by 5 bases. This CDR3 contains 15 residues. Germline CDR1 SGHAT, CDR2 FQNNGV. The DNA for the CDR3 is TGTGCCAGCACCCAAGGGACAGGGGGCGGTGAGACCCAGTACTTC. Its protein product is CASTQGTGGGETQYF. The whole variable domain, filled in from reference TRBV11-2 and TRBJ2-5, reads EAGVAQSPRYKIIEKRQSVAFWCNPISGHATLYWYQQILGQGPKLLIQFQNNGVVDDSQLPKDRFSAERLKGVDSTLKIQPAKLEDSAVYLCASTQGTGGGETQYFGPGTRLLVL.

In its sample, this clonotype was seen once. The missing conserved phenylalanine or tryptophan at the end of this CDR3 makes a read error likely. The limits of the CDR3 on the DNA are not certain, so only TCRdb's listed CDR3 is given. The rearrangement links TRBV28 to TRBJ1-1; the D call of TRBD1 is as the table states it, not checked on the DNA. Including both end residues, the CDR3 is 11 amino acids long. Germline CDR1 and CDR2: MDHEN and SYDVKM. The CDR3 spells CASSLRGLTFY.

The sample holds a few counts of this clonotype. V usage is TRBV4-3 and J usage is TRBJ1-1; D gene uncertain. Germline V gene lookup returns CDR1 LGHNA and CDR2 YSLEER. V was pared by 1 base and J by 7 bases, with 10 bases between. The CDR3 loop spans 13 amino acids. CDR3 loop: CASSQGSRGEAFF. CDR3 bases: TGCGCCAGCAGCCAAGGTTCCAGAGGTGAAGCTTTCTTT.